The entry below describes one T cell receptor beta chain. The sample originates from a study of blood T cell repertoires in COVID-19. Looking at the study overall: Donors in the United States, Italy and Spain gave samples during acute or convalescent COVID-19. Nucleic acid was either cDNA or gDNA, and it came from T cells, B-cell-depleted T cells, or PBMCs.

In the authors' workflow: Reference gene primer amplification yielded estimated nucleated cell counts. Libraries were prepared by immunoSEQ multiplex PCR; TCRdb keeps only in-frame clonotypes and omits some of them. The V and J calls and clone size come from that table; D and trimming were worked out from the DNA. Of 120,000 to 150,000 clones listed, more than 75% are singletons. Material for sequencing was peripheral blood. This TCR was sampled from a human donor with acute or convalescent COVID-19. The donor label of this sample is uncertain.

The CDR3 coding sequence is TGTGCCAGCAGCTCGCACATCAGCGGGAGCCAAGAGACCCAGTACTTC. It is translated as CASSSHISGSQETQYF. V usage is TRBV7-3 and J usage is TRBJ2-5; 8 positions agree with TRBD2. V was clipped by 4 bases and J by 1 base; unmatched bases: 8. CDR3 length: 16 amino acids. CDR1 is SGHTA, CDR2 FQGTGA, per germline.